Presented here are 8 T cell receptor beta chains from one specimen sequenced in a study of T cell repertoires in cytomegalovirus infection. TCRdb reprocessed the reads via MiXCR and lists one record per CDR3 protein. The repertoire has 120,000 to 150,000 distinct CDR3 sequences, 5.5% to 8% of them found once; the top ten carry around 17%. Sequences were obtained from PBMCs. These receptor sequences come from a human donor in good health (CMV status not recorded). Some clones in this sample may be carry-over from other donors' samples.

This clonotype was recorded many times. The chain is built from TRBV7-6 and TRBJ2-2; D not certain. Between the trimmed V and J ends, which lost 5 bases and 7 bases, there was a span of 14 bases. This CDR3 comprises 14 residues. The V gene's germline CDR1 is SGHVS and CDR2 FNYEAQ. CDR3: CASSLVPRDGELFF. The CDR3 DNA follows: TGTGCCAGCAGCCTGGTCCCCCGAGACGGGGAGCTGTTTTTT.

V gene TRBV7-9 combines with J gene TRBJ2-3; 13 positions agree with TRBD2. J gave up 0 bases and V 4 bases, and 10 bases lay outside the gene matches. CDR1 and CDR2 (germline): SEHNR, FQNEAQ (reference sequence). The CDR3 contains 19 residues. CDR3 in DNA: TGTGCCAGCAGCTCGCCTACTAGCGGGGGGGAATCTAGCACAGATACGCAGTATTTT. Encoded protein: CASSSPTSGGESSTDTQYF. The variable domain in full, completed from reference TRBV7-9 and TRBJ2-3, reads DTGVSQNPRHKITKRGQNVTFRCDPISEHNRLYWYRQTLGQGPEFLTYFQNEAQLEKSRLLSDRFSAERPKGSFSTLEIQRTEQGDSAMYLCASSSPTSGGESSTDTQYFGPGTRLTVL.

This clonotype was seen many times. CDR3 in DNA: TGTGCCAGCAGGGCGGGAGGGACGGTGAACACTGAAGCTTTCTTT. This codes for CASRAGGTVNTEAFF. The rearrangement links TRBV28 to TRBJ1-1; D may be TRBD1 (5 bases). Between the trimmed V and J ends, which lost 6 bases and 0 bases, there was a span of 14 bases. The CDR3 runs to 15 residues. Germline V gene lookup returns CDR1 MDHEN and CDR2 SYDVKM.

This clonotype was recorded a few times. V is TRBV19 and J is TRBJ1-1; a possible D gene is TRBD1 (6 bases). V gave up 4 bases and J gave up 6 bases, with 12 bases separating them. The germline gives CDR1 LNHDA, CDR2 SQIVND (reference sequence). The CDR3 has 13 amino acids. The CDR3 DNA sequence: TGTGCCAGTAGTAAGTCAGGGGTCCCTGAAGCTTTCTTT. It encodes CASSKSGVPEAFF.

As to this clonotype: A clone one base away is much larger, so this may be a read error. The chain has TRBV10-3 and TRBJ1-5; a weak D match, TRBD1 (5 bases). The CDR3 has 15 amino acids. The V gene's germline CDR1 is ENHRY and CDR2 SYGVKD. CDR3 sequence reads: CAISDDRDQNQHQHF. CDR3 DNA: TGTGCCATCAGTGATGACAGAGACCAAAATCAGCACCAGCATTTT.

The J gene is TRBJ2-1, the V gene TRBV12-3 or TRBV12-4, with D perhaps matching TRBD1 or TRBD2 (5 bases each). V lost 3 bases and J 2 bases, leaving 8 bases between the germline ends. This CDR3 region has 14 residues. This CDR3 is CASSLGETYNEQFF. The CDR3 DNA sequence: TGTGCCAGCAGTTTGGGGGAAACCTACAATGAGCAGTTCTTC.

The chain recombines TRBV9 with TRBJ2-5; no definite D call. This CDR3 has 15 residues. Germline V gene data show CDR1 as SGDLS and CDR2 as YYNGEE. Trimming cost V 4 bases and J 3 bases, with 16 bases left between them. In DNA form, the CDR3 reads TGTGCCAGCAGCCCGCGCCCCGGTGGGGAAGAGACCCAGTACTTC. This sequence encodes CASSPRPGGEETQYF.

This clonotype was observed a handful of times. The chain uses TRBV19 and TRBJ2-4, with a weak D call TRBD1 (5 bases). The germline V gene has CDR1 LNHDA and CDR2 SQIVND (reference sequence). The CDR3 has 13 amino acids. The V end was cut by 9 bases, the J end by 8 bases, with 17 bases between. The CDR3 is CASAGRVEDIQYF. For the CDR3, the DNA is TGTGCCAGCGCCGGCAGGGTCGAGGACATTCAGTACTTC.